This T cell receptor beta chain was identified in a study of PD-1 blockade in classical Hodgkin lymphoma. Study background: Patients received nivolumab 3 mg/kg intravenously every 2 weeks.

Study-level results: CD4+ TCR diversity, unlike CD8+, rose significantly by C4D1. What caused the repertoire differences, perhaps disease activity or prior therapy, remains undefined. Whoever responded completely had baseline diversity much like that seen in newly diagnosed patients.

Some clones are missing from TCRdb's copy, which holds only in-frame ones; the method was immunoSEQ multiplex PCR. Altogether 23,000 or so clones are present, 70% to 80% being singletons, with the ten largest covering approximately 7.2%. Every patient relapsed after autologous stem cell transplantation, and brentuximab vedotin exposure varied. V shed 2 bases and J shed 7 bases, with 8 bases lying between them. Looked up from germline, CDR1 is LGHNA and CDR2 is YNFKEQ. The CDR3 has 12 residues. Turning to this clone: Antigen: not known.

The chain joins TRBV4-2 to TRBJ1-1; the D gene is possibly TRBD1 (6 bases). Sample: peripheral blood mononuclear cells (PBMCs), taken at baseline. The TCR originated in a human donor with classical Hodgkin lymphoma. CDR3 DNA: TGTGCCAGCAGCCAAAACAGGGATGAAGCTTTCTTT. Protein sequence: CASSQNRDEAFF.